The 32 T cell receptor beta chains given below trace back to one sample, sequenced in a study of blood T cell repertoires in COVID-19 (dated by TCRdb to about 2020). Library preparation used the immunoSEQ multiplex PCR assay. Held by TCRdb, this immuneACCESS table contains in-frame sequences only and omits some clones. Under half of the omission traces to an unresolved V gene where checked; the cause of the rest is unknown. The sample contains some 83,000 clones, approximately 88% of them found a single time. The ten largest clones represent around 0.44% of the sample. Material for sequencing was peripheral blood. The receptor set was obtained from a man aged 55 to 70 with acute or convalescent COVID-19.

The rearrangement uses TRBV7-3 and TRBJ2-1; 7 bases agree with TRBD2. V lost 6 bases and J lost 10; bases outside the gene matches: 15. The CDR3 contains 15 residues. Per the germline V gene, CDR1 is SGHTA and CDR2 is FQGTGA. CDR3 in DNA: TGTGCCAGCAGTCGTGGGAGCGGGGCGGTCGGGGAGCAGTTCTTC. It yields the protein CASSRGSGAVGEQFF.

V gene TRBV6-1 combines with J gene TRBJ1-6, with unresolved D. Germline CDR1 is MNHNS and CDR2 is SASEGT. The CDR3 length is 12 residues. Trimming removed 0 bases from V and 15 bases from J, with 9 bases in between. CDR3 sequence reads: CASSEADFFLHF. In DNA, the CDR3 is TGTGCCAGCAGTGAAGCAGACTTTTTCCTCCACTTT.

This clone was counted once. The chain joins TRBV24-1 to TRBJ2-5; a possible D gene is TRBD2 (7 bases). The germline V gene encodes CDR1 KGHDR and CDR2 SFDVKD. V lost 9 bases and J 5 bases, leaving 12 bases between the germline ends. This CDR3 contains 12 residues. For the CDR3, the DNA is TGTGCCACCGAGGGAGGGGGGGAGACCCAGTACTTC. Translating gives CATEGGGETQYF.

The CDR3 coding sequence is TGTGCCAGTAGTGCAACAGGGCGAAGCAATCAGCCCCAGCATTTT. Protein: CASSATGRSNQPQHF. The chain carries TRBV19 and TRBJ1-5; D possibly corresponds to TRBD1 (6 bases). The CDR3 has 15 residues. From germline, CDR1 is LNHDA and CDR2 SQIVND (reference sequence). V was pared by 5 bases and J by 1 base, with 12 bases between.

V gene TRBV5-4 combines with J gene TRBJ2-5; tentatively, D is TRBD1 (6 bases). The germline gives CDR1 SGHNT, CDR2 YYREEE (reference sequence). This CDR3 is built from 14 residues. The V end lost 0 bases, the J end lost 6 bases, and 12 bases lay between the germline ends. The CDR3 DNA reads TGTGCCAGCAGCTTGGGAGCAGGGGAACAGACCCAGTACTTC. This encodes CASSLGAGEQTQYF.

The genes are TRBV30 and TRBJ2-1; 9 bases map to TRBD2. In germline, CDR1 is GTSNPN, CDR2 SVGIG (reference sequence). The trim removed 2 bases at V and 4 bases at J, leaving 12 bases unmatched. The CDR3 has 17 amino acids. The DNA for the CDR3 is TGTGCCTGGAGTTCGGCGGGGGGGCCACTCGGGTACAATGAGCAGTTCTTC. It yields the protein CAWSSAGGPLGYNEQFF. The full variable domain, with the rest looked up from reference TRBV30 and TRBJ2-1, is SQTIHQWPATLVQPVGSPLSLECTVEGTSNPNLYWYRQAAGRGLQLLFYSVGIGQISSEVPQNLSASRPQDRQFILSSKKLLLSDSGFYLCAWSSAGGPLGYNEQFFGPGTRLTVL.

V and J are TRBV5-1 and TRBJ1-2, with a possible D match to TRBD1 (6 bases). Trimming shortened V by 0 bases and J by 5 bases, and 11 bases separated the two germline ends. The V gene's germline CDR1 is SGHRS and CDR2 YFSETQ. The length of the CDR3 is 14 residues. CDR3 sequence reads: CASSLGQDIYGYTF. DNA for the CDR3: TGCGCCAGCAGCTTGGGACAGGATATTTATGGCTACACCTTC.

The chain links TRBV11-3 to TRBJ2-1, with 9 bases lining up with TRBD1. The CDR3 consists of 13 residues. Looked up from germline, CDR1 is SGHNT and CDR2 is YENEEA. V dropped 5 bases and J dropped 9; count of bases not matched to a gene: 5. The CDR3 is CASSVLQGAEQFF. The CDR3 DNA follows: TGTGCCAGCAGCGTGCTACAGGGGGCTGAGCAGTTCTTC. The full variable domain, with the rest looked up from reference TRBV11-3 and TRBJ2-1, is EAGVVQSPRYKIIEKKQPVAFWCNPISGHNTLYWYLQNLGQGPELLIRYENEEAVDDSQLPKDRFSAERLKGVDSTLKIQPAELGDSAVYLCASSVLQGAEQFFGPGTRLTVL.

V gene TRBV7-9 combines with J gene TRBJ2-3, with D perhaps matching TRBD1 (6 bases). CDR3 size: 14 residues. Germline CDR1 reads SEHNR; CDR2 reads FQNEAQ (reference sequence). The ends were cut back, 4 bases at V and 2 bases at J, with 10 bases in the middle. CDR3 residues: CASSWHRDTDTQYF. CDR3 in DNA: TGTGCCAGCAGCTGGCACAGGGACACAGATACGCAGTATTTT. The whole variable domain, filled in from reference TRBV7-9 and TRBJ2-3, reads DTGVSQNPRHKITKRGQNVTFRCDPISEHNRLYWYRQTLGQGPEFLTYFQNEAQLEKSRLLSDRFSAERPKGSFSTLEIQRTEQGDSAMYLCASSWHRDTDTQYFGPGTRLTVL.

This clone came up once. The chain has TRBV30 and TRBJ2-5; the match to TRBD2 covers 8 bases. This CDR3 has 14 amino acids. CDR1 is GTSNPN and CDR2 is SVGIG in the germline V gene (reference sequence). V trimming: 3 bases; J trimming: 5 bases; junction bases outside the gene matches: 8. CDR3 loop: CAWSPGTGGETQYF. Here the CDR3 DNA reads TGTGCCTGGAGCCCCGGAACGGGAGGGGAGACCCAGTACTTC.

This sequence joins TRBV28 and TRBJ1-2; D is unclear. The CDR3 is 13 amino acids. V shed 2 bases and J shed 4 bases, with 8 bases lying between them. CDR1 and CDR2 from the germline V gene are MDHEN and SYDVKM. Here the CDR3 reads CASSLSELYGYTF. The CDR3 region has the DNA TGTGCCAGCAGTTTAAGTGAGCTCTATGGCTACACCTTC.

The chain carries TRBV7-9 and TRBJ1-6, with a weak D call TRBD1 (5 bases). With 6 bases removed from V and 7 bases from J, the gap between germline ends came to 7 bases. The CDR3 covers 12 residues. Germline V CDR1 and CDR2: SEHNR, FQNEAQ (reference sequence). CDR3 nucleotides: TGTGCCAGCAGGGAGGGGAATTCACCCCTCCACTTT. It codes for CASREGNSPLHF.

The V call is TRBV5-5, the J call TRBJ2-7; 9 positions agree with TRBD1. CDR1 is SGHKS, CDR2 YYEKEE, per germline (reference sequence). This CDR3 is built from 15 residues. After removal of 4 bases from V and 6 bases from J, the junction contained 11 bases not matched to a gene. DNA for the CDR3: TGTGCCAGCAGCCGGACAGGGGCCCCACCGGGCGAGCAGTACTTC. Translating it yields CASSRTGAPPGEQYF.

The rearrangement links TRBV7-7 to TRBJ2-5; 7 nucleotides line up with TRBD2. CDR1 is SSHAT and CDR2 is FNYEAQ in the germline V gene (reference sequence). This CDR3 spans 15 amino acids. Trimming removed 1 base from V and 3 bases from J; junction bases left unmatched: 5. The CDR3 protein is CASSLGQGGEETQYF. The DNA of the CDR3 is TGTGCCAGCAGCTTAGGGCAGGGAGGGGAAGAGACCCAGTACTTC.

For the CDR3, the DNA is TGCAGCGTTGAATTGGCGGGGGGGCCTATTGGAGCCAATGAGCAGTTCTTC. Translating gives CSVELAGGPIGANEQFF. The chain links TRBV29-1 to TRBJ2-1, with 9 bases matching TRBD2. Losses at the gene ends were 2 bases for V and 6 bases for J; bases not matched to a gene: 14. The germline V gene has CDR1 SQVTM and CDR2 ANQGSEA. This CDR3 spans 17 amino acids.

This clone has a single count. This sequence joins TRBV10-3 and TRBJ1-5, with TRBD1 as a possible D gene (5 bases). The germline V gene encodes CDR1 ENHRY and CDR2 SYGVKD. V lost 6 bases to trimming and J lost 5 bases, with 14 bases between them. The CDR3 is 14 amino acids. CDR3 protein: CAIRSGQGDQPQHF. The CDR3 bases are TGTGCCATCAGAAGTGGGCAGGGTGATCAGCCCCAGCATTTT.

This clone came up once. The chain employs TRBV7-9 and TRBJ2-1; perhaps TRBD1 as D (5 bases). CDR1 is SEHNR, CDR2 FQNEAQ, per germline (reference sequence). The CDR3 has 13 residues. The V gene lost 2 bases and the J gene lost 5 bases, with 7 bases spanning the gap. CDR3 sequence: CASSLKTDNEQFF. The CDR3 nucleotides read TGTGCCAGCAGCTTAAAGACAGACAATGAGCAGTTCTTC.

The rearrangement uses TRBV27 and TRBJ1-1; D may be TRBD1 (5 bases). Deletions cut 3 bases from V and 6 bases from J, with 14 bases between. The germline V gene encodes CDR1 MNHEY and CDR2 SMNVEV (reference sequence). The CDR3 length is 14 residues. The CDR3 DNA reads TGTGCCAGCAGTTTCAGGGAACCATCGGCTGAAGCTTTCTTT. It specifies CASSFREPSAEAFF.

The chain recombines TRBV24-1 with TRBJ1-3; the D gene is possibly TRBD1 (6 bases). Germline CDR1 KGHDR, CDR2 SFDVKD. V shed 6 bases and J shed 3 bases, with 11 bases lying between them. This CDR3 is built from 14 residues. The chain's CDR3 is CATSPGGGGNTIYF. The CDR3 DNA follows: TGTGCCACCAGTCCGGGGGGCGGTGGAAACACCATATATTTT.

This rearrangement joins TRBV6-4 to TRBJ2-3, with D possibly matching TRBD1 (5 bases). The ends were cut back, 0 bases at V and 0 bases at J, with 10 bases in the middle. Looked up from germline, CDR1 is MRHNA and CDR2 is SNTAGT. This CDR3 is built from 16 residues. The CDR3 region has the DNA TGTGCCAGCAGTGACTCAACAGGTCTCAGCACAGATACGCAGTATTTT. Its protein is CASSDSTGLSTDTQYF.

A single count supports this clone. V is TRBV5-1 and J is TRBJ2-1; D is possibly TRBD1 (5 bases). Trimming removed 0 bases from V and 5 bases from J, with 15 bases in between. Germline V gene lookup returns CDR1 SGHRS and CDR2 YFSETQ. The CDR3 contains 16 residues. The CDR3 DNA follows: TGCGCCAGCAGCTTGGGGAAGGGGCTACCAGACAATGAGCAGTTCTTC. It codes for CASSLGKGLPDNEQFF.

This clone turned up a few times. The chain is built from TRBV11-1 and TRBJ1-1; TRBD1 matches at 11 bases. J gave up 6 bases and V 5 bases, and 5 bases lay outside the gene matches. This CDR3 has 14 amino acids. Germline CDR1 is SGHAT and CDR2 is FQDESV (reference sequence). The CDR3 nucleotides read TGTGCCAGCAGCCCCAAGGACAGGGGGCCTGAAGCTTTCTTT. It translates to CASSPKDRGPEAFF.

The rearrangement joins TRBV7-3 to TRBJ2-7, with 7 bases that match TRBD1. The CDR3 contains 13 residues. Germline CDR1 is SGHTA and CDR2 is FQGTGA. The V segment lost 4 bases and the J segment 2 bases; nucleotides outside the gene matches: 2. Written as DNA, the CDR3 is TGTGCCAGCAGCTGGGGACAGACCTACGAGCAGTACTTC. It codes for CASSWGQTYEQYF.

The gene calls are TRBV6-6 and TRBJ1-6, with 8 bases that match TRBD1. Trimming removed 2 bases from V and 5 bases from J; junction bases left unmatched: 2. CDR1 is MNHNY and CDR2 is SVGAGI in the germline V gene (reference sequence). This CDR3 contains 15 residues. For the CDR3, the DNA is TGTGCCAGCAGTTACACAGGGGGTAATAATTCACCCCTCCACTTT. Residues: CASSYTGGNNSPLHF.

The V gene is TRBV10-1, the J gene TRBJ2-2, with D maybe TRBD2 (6 bases). Germline V lookup: CDR1 WNHNN, CDR2 SYGVQD (reference sequence). CDR3 length: 14 residues. Trimming stripped 8 bases from V and 2 bases from J, with 12 bases between. The CDR3 DNA is TGCGCCAGCCGGGGGTCCTCCAACACCGGGGAGCTGTTTTTT. Encoded protein: CASRGSSNTGELFF.

The J gene is TRBJ2-7, the V gene TRBV4-1, with a possible D match to TRBD2 (6 bases). Between the trimmed V and J ends, which lost 4 bases and 3 bases, there was a span of 16 bases. This CDR3 comprises 15 residues. CDR1 is MGHRA, CDR2 YSYEKL, per germline. In DNA, the CDR3 is TGCGCCAGCAGCCCCCCCTCCGGGAGAAACTACGAGCAGTACTTC. Amino acid sequence: CASSPPSGRNYEQYF.

The chain has TRBV24-1 and TRBJ1-1; the D gene is possibly TRBD1 (6 bases). The germline V and J ends were trimmed by 3 bases and 0 bases, with 13 bases remaining between them. Germline CDR1 and CDR2: KGHDR and SFDVKD. The CDR3 loop spans 16 amino acids. The CDR3 bases are TGTGCCACCAGTGATGGGGGGGGCGCGTTGAACACTGAAGCTTTCTTT. Its translation: CATSDGGGALNTEAFF.

The genes are TRBV5-4 and TRBJ1-2; no firm D call. Trimming took 0 bases from V and 5 from J, leaving 11 bases between them. From germline, CDR1 is SGHNT and CDR2 YYREEE (reference sequence). There are 14 residues in the CDR3. The CDR3 DNA is TGTGCCAGCAGCTTGGAGGTGGGAGGGTATGGCTACACCTTC. Amino acid sequence: CASSLEVGGYGYTF.

The V gene is TRBV7-9, the J gene TRBJ2-1; no clear D gene. Trimming shortened V by 3 bases and J by 5 bases, and 17 bases separated the two germline ends. The germline V gene has CDR1 SEHNR and CDR2 FQNEAQ (reference sequence). The CDR3 contains 16 residues. The CDR3 protein is CASSLVRVGKHNEQFF. CDR3 DNA: TGTGCCAGCAGCTTGGTCCGGGTCGGCAAACACAATGAGCAGTTCTTC. The variable domain in full, with the rest retrieved from reference TRBV7-9 and TRBJ2-1, is DTGVSQNPRHKITKRGQNVTFRCDPISEHNRLYWYRQTLGQGPEFLTYFQNEAQLEKSRLLSDRFSAERPKGSFSTLEIQRTEQGDSAMYLCASSLVRVGKHNEQFFGPGTRLTVL.

V usage is TRBV7-2 and J usage is TRBJ2-5; TRBD2 matches 14 bases. Germline CDR1 and CDR2: SGHTA and FQGNSA. The CDR3 is 17 residues long. The ends lost 4 bases at V and 5 bases at J; junction bases unmatched: 9. The DNA for the CDR3 is TGTGCCAGCAGCTCCCTGGGACTAGCGGGGGTCCAGGAGACCCAGTACTTC. Translation: CASSSLGLAGVQETQYF.

The chain uses TRBV4-1 and TRBJ2-3; 13 bases align to TRBD2. Germline V gene data show CDR1 as MGHRA and CDR2 as YSYEKL. CDR3 length: 21 residues. V lost 2 bases, J lost 1 base, and 15 bases stayed unmatched. CDR3 in amino acids: CASSQTPGLAGDWKGTDTQYF. In nucleotides, the CDR3 is TGCGCCAGCAGCCAAACCCCCGGACTAGCGGGAGATTGGAAAGGCACAGATACGCAGTATTTT.

In its sample, this clone was seen a few times. The rearrangement links TRBV6-1 to TRBJ1-2; the D is unclear. V was clipped by 3 bases and J by 4 bases, with 6 bases between them. The germline V gene encodes CDR1 MNHNS and CDR2 SASEGT. CDR3 length equals 12 residues. The CDR3: CASSDRSYGYTF. The CDR3 DNA follows: TGTGCCAGCAGTGATCGGAGCTATGGCTACACCTTC.